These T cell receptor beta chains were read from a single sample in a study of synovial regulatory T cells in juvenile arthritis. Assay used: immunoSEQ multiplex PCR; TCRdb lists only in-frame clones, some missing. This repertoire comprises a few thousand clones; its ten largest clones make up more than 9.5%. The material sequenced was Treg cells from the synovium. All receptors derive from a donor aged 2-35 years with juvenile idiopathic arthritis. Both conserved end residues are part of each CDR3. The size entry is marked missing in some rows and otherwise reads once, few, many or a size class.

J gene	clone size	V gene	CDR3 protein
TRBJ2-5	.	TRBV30	CAWSVGVETQYF
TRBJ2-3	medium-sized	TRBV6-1	CASSEPDTQYF
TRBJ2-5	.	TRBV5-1	CASSNGAQETQYF
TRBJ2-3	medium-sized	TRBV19	CASSMGTRRLLDTQYF
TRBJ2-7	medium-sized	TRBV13	CASSSYSKQGSTTYSYEQYF
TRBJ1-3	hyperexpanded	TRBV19	CASSVQGAAGNTIYF
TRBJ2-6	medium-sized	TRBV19	CASGHPVGANVLTF
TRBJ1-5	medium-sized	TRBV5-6	CASSSINSNQPQHF
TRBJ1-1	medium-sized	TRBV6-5	CASSWSDRNTEAFF
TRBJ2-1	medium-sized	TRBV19	CASKMDRGSYNEQFF
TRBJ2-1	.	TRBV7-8	CASGRTHEQFF
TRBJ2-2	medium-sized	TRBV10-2	CASSGDLAGTTGELFF
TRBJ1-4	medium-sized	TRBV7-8	CASSSWGARNEKLFF
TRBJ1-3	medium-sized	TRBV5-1	CASSDGTVGKKHSGNTIYF
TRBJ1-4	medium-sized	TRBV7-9	CASSLGGGAINEKLFF
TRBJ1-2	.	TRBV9	CASSAGTGLGYGYTF
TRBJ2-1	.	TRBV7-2	CASGWTSTFSSDEQFF
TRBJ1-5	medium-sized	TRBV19	CASSIGGGENQPQHF
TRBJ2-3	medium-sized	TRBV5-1	CASSSGGEADTQYF
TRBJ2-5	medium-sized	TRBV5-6	CASTKGETQYF
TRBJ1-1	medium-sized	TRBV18	CASSQGTEAFF
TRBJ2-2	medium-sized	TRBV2	CASMGSGRRTGELFF
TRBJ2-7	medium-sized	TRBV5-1	CASSLGRRQGLHEQYF
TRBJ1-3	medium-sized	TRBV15	CATSFHGASSGNTIYF
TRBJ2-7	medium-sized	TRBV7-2	CASSKEANYEQYF
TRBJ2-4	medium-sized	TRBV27	CASSFIGTRDIQYF
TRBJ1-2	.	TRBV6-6	CASSYSIRGGYTF
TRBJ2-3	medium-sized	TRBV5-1	CASSFSGSGGATDTQYF
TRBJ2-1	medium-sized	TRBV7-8	CASSPRIAGGPGQFF
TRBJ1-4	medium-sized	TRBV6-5	CASSRGDRWWEKLFF
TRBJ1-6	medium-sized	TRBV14	CASSQGREHSPLHF